The source of this T cell receptor beta chain is a study of T cells in localized non-small cell lung cancer (dated by TCRdb to 2020 to 2021). In the study overall: T cell repertoires of about 240 early-stage NSCLC patients were analyzed, with tumors being compared against uninvolved tumor-adjacent lungs. All 220 or so NSCLC patients in the cohort were treatment-naive and had localized lung tumors that were resected. Of the NSCLC patients, 120 to 150 were male and about 97 were female, and the mean age was around 66 years.

The CDR3, cysteine through phenylalanine, is 13 amino acids long. The entry retains the CDR3 DNA only, 39 bases that are in frame from base 1. Sequences MDHEN (CDR1) and SYDVKM (CDR2) are obtained from the germline V gene. The junction shows trimming of 3 bases on V and 7 bases on J, plus 12 bases between the germline ends. Notes on this clone: The clone's antigen remains unknown. No much larger clonotype is one base removed from it; base qualities were not supplied.

Paper-wide results and their limitations: Uninvolved tumor-adjacent lung showed the highest T cell clonality, higher than tumor, which suggests more focused antigenic responses in the adjacent lung. Because the study design was exploratory, TCR variables were selected using unadjusted p-values without false-discovery rate correction. Multi-region tumor sequencing was not performed, so intratumor heterogeneity could not be excluded. A median of about 53 of the top 100 tumor clones were detected in paired uninvolved adjacent lung, and 28 of these tumor clones were also found among the top 100 clones of the paired uninvolved adjacent lung. Higher blood T cell density associated with longer overall survival, while higher adjacent-lung clonality associated with shorter survival.

TCR beta CDR3 regions were sequenced from DNA using the immunoSEQ Assay. The authors processed their data as follows. T cell density was computed as TCR beta template counts normalized to usable DNA estimated by amplifying housekeeping genes. The preseqR package was used to estimate richness by extrapolating to 400,000 templates for PBMC samples and to 120,000 templates for tissue samples. Clonality was calculated as one minus Pielou's evenness. Tissue-enriched TCRs were identified through differential abundance testing performed on productive amino-acid clonotypes, with a minimum total count of 5 and an alpha of 0.1. The Jaccard Index and the Morisita Overlap Index were used to quantify repertoire overlap between compartments. GLIPH grouped TCR beta CDR3s together with public tetramer-defined viral CDR3s, and a viral motif had to include at least three viral sequences and show V-gene enrichment. TCRdb provides this immuneACCESS table in a form limited to in-frame rearrangements. Some clones are lacking; in checked studies, under half of them reflect an unresolved V gene, and why the rest are absent is not known. That table gives V, J and clone size, and the DNA gave D and trimming. The sample data list 25,000 to 30,000 clones, and roughly 84% of these were observed just once. The leading ten clones occupy about 5.4% of the sample.

At diagnosis, peripheral blood, uninvolved tumor-adjacent lung and tumor were collected and stored as a combination of fresh-frozen and FFPE material. For TCR repertoire profiling, blood samples were analyzed in the form of peripheral blood mononuclear cells. The chain uses TRBV28 and TRBJ1-2; no D gene can be assigned with confidence. This specimen consisted of peripheral blood mononuclear cells, obtained before any cancer treatment. The TCR was taken from a man between 40 and 70 years old with stage III lung adenocarcinoma. CDR3 protein: CASSLTVPFGYTF. The bases are TGTGCCAGCAGTTTGACTGTTCCCTTTGGCTACACCTTC.